The 32 T cell receptor beta chains below come from one sample, sequenced in a study of OX40 agonist ivuxolimab in advanced cancers. Sequencing was performed with immunoSEQ multiplex PCR; in TCRdb, only in-frame clones are kept and a portion is missing. This table holds about 77,000 clones, 85% found once. This material consisted of CD4+ or CD8+ T cells sorted from blood, taken in a trial of the OX40 agonist ivuxolimab. These receptors all come from an adult with an advanced solid tumor such as melanoma, head and neck, liver or kidney cancer.

This chain uses TRBV6-5 with TRBJ1-2; 8 positions agree with TRBD1. CDR1 is MNHEY and CDR2 is SVGAGI in the germline V gene. There are 16 residues in the CDR3. Trimming cost V 2 bases and J 6 bases; bases outside gene matches: 11. The CDR3 loop reads CASSYQPATGGNGYTF. CDR3 coding DNA: TGTGCCAGCAGTTACCAACCCGCCACAGGGGGAAATGGCTACACCTTC.

The V and J genes are TRBV5-1 and TRBJ2-3; TRBD2 agrees at 11 bases. Germline V gene data show CDR1 as SGHRS and CDR2 as YFSETQ. V lost 6 bases to trimming and J lost 2 bases; unmatched junction nucleotides: 2. The CDR3 is made up of 14 amino acids. CDR3 sequence: CASTSGGTTDTQYF. The CDR3 nucleotides are TGCGCCAGCACTAGCGGGGGGACCACAGATACGCAGTATTTT.

V usage is TRBV5-3 and J usage is TRBJ1-6; 8 bases map to TRBD1. TRBV5-3 falls under the ORF class, with uncertain function. V dropped 4 bases and J dropped 6; count of bases not matched to a gene: 9. This CDR3 contains 16 residues. The CDR3 nucleotides read TGTGCCAGAAGCCTGACCGGAGGGACAGGTAATTCACCCCTCCACTTT. Its translation is CARSLTGGTGNSPLHF.

V is TRBV7-2 and J is TRBJ1-2; TRBD1 might be the D (5 bases). Germline V gives CDR1 SGHTA, CDR2 FQGNSA. V gave up 5 bases and J gave up 7 bases, with 17 bases separating them. CDR3 size: 14 residues. This CDR3 is CASSVRSQGAGYTF. CDR3 coding DNA: TGTGCCAGCAGCGTTAGAAGTCAGGGCGCTGGCTACACCTTC.

The V call is TRBV10-3, the J call TRBJ2-3; perhaps TRBD1 as D (6 bases). V was trimmed by 0 bases and J by 4 bases, leaving 14 bases between them. The germline gives CDR1 ENHRY, CDR2 SYGVKD. This CDR3 has 16 amino acids. The CDR3 protein is CAISESGQWGPDTQYF. The DNA of the CDR3 is TGTGCCATCAGTGAGTCTGGCCAGTGGGGGCCAGATACGCAGTATTTT.

This chain links TRBV6-5 with TRBJ1-1; D gene ambiguous. CDR3 length equals 13 residues. The V end lost 6 bases, the J end lost 7 bases, and 15 bases lay between the germline ends. From germline, CDR1 is MNHEY and CDR2 SVGAGI. The CDR3 region has the DNA TGTGCCAGCAGCGGCCCCTTGCGGATTGAAGCTTTCTTT. This gives the protein CASSGPLRIEAFF.

The chain is built from TRBV19 and TRBJ2-2; TRBD1 matches 7 bases. The CDR3 covers 15 residues. Germline V gene sequence: CDR1 LNHDA, CDR2 SQIVND (reference sequence). Unmatched junction bases numbered 9, after V lost 6 bases and J lost 5 bases. The CDR3 reads CASSGTARRTGELFF. The CDR3 DNA is TGTGCCAGTAGCGGGACAGCTCGAAGAACCGGGGAGCTGTTTTTT.

The chain uses TRBV6-6 and TRBJ1-5; D not certain. Germline V lookup: CDR1 MNHNY, CDR2 SVGAGI (reference sequence). The CDR3 loop spans 14 amino acids. The V end lost 6 bases, the J end lost 5 bases, and 14 bases lay between the germline ends. CDR3 nucleotides: TGTGCCAGCAGCGCGGGGAGGGTTGATCAGCCCCAGCATTTT. This gives the protein CASSAGRVDQPQHF.

The chain couples TRBV9 to TRBJ2-7; TRBD1 agrees at 9 bases. This CDR3 is 16 amino acids long. Trimming removed 1 base from V and 6 bases from J; junction bases left unmatched: 11. CDR1 and CDR2 from the germline V gene are SGDLS and YYNGEE. CDR3 nucleotide sequence: TGTGCCAGCAGCGTAAGTCCGGGACAGGGCGAAGGCGAGCAGTACTTC. Encoded protein: CASSVSPGQGEGEQYF.

The V call is TRBV7-9, the J call TRBJ2-7; D unresolved. The CDR3 contains 13 residues. The ends were cut back, 0 bases at V and 2 bases at J, with 5 bases in the middle. Germline lookup yields CDR1 SEHNR and CDR2 FQNEAQ (reference sequence). The CDR3 loop is CASSLASTYEQYF. CDR3 nucleotide sequence: TGTGCCAGCAGCTTAGCGTCTACCTACGAGCAGTACTTC.

The chain uses TRBV30 and TRBJ1-1; 7 nucleotides match TRBD1. Losses at the gene ends were 6 bases for V and 2 bases for J; bases not matched to a gene: 12. The CDR3 covers 15 residues. Looked up from germline, CDR1 is GTSNPN and CDR2 is SVGIG (reference sequence). The CDR3 protein is CACNGQQGSNTEAFF. The CDR3 DNA sequence: TGTGCCTGCAACGGACAACAGGGGTCTAACACTGAAGCTTTCTTT. The full variable domain, its missing parts supplied by reference TRBV30 and TRBJ1-1, is SQTIHQWPATLVQPVGSPLSLECTVEGTSNPNLYWYRQAAGRGLQLLFYSVGIGQISSEVPQNLSASRPQDRQFILSSKKLLLSDSGFYLCACNGQQGSNTEAFFGQGTRLTVV.

V is TRBV12-5 and J is TRBJ2-5; TRBD2 matches at 8 bases. J lost 4 bases, V lost 6 bases, and 7 bases had no gene match. Germline CDR1 and CDR2: LGHNT and FRNRAP. CDR3 length: 14 residues. This CDR3 reads CASGPGGAVETQYF. For the CDR3, the DNA is TGTGCTAGTGGCCCCGGGGGGGCCGTAGAGACCCAGTACTTC.

V is TRBV6-6 and J is TRBJ1-1; TRBD1 matches at 9 bases. The CDR3 runs 14 residues. Losses at the gene ends were 8 bases for V and 3 bases for J; bases not matched to a gene: 7. In germline, CDR1 is MNHNY, CDR2 SVGAGI (reference sequence). The CDR3 DNA reads as TGTGCCAGCGCTCGACAGGGGGGGGACACTGAAGCTTTCTTT. It encodes CASARQGGDTEAFF.

The chain uses TRBV2 and TRBJ1-5; D ambiguous. The ends were cut back, 6 bases at V and 4 bases at J, with 7 bases in the middle. The CDR3 consists of 12 residues. The germline V gene encodes CDR1 SNHLY and CDR2 FYNNEI. CDR3 nucleotides: TGTGCCAGCAGCGGGGAAAATCAGCCCCAGCATTTT. Amino acids: CASSGENQPQHF.

This rearrangement joins TRBV7-2 to TRBJ2-3; D remains unclear. The V gene's germline CDR1 is SGHTA and CDR2 FQGNSA. Trimming stripped 2 bases from V and 1 base from J, with 13 bases between. The CDR3 covers 16 residues. CDR3 loop: CASSLSRTTGTDTQYF. CDR3 coding DNA: TGTGCCAGCAGCTTAAGTAGAACTACTGGCACAGATACGCAGTATTTT.

This clone appeared a few times. The chain joins TRBV7-2 to TRBJ1-5, with TRBD1 matching 12 bases. CDR1 SGHTA and CDR2 FQGNSA come from the germline V gene. CDR3 size: 15 residues. V was pared by 3 bases and J by 7 bases, with 4 bases of the junction left unmatched. The CDR3 nucleotides are TGTGCCAGCAGCTTCGGGACAGGGGGCCGGCAGCCCCAGCATTTT. Protein product: CASSFGTGGRQPQHF.

V gene TRBV7-2 combines with J gene TRBJ1-1; D remains unclear. CDR1 is SGHTA and CDR2 is FQGNSA in the germline V gene. CDR3 length: 13 residues. Trimming took 6 bases from V and 2 from J, leaving 10 bases between them. The CDR3 DNA is TGTGCCAGCAGAACCGGGATCAACACTGAAGCTTTCTTT. The encoded protein is CASRTGINTEAFF.

The chain employs TRBV4-1 and TRBJ2-5, with D possibly matching TRBD1 (8 bases). The assigned J gene may be wrong: the sequence end matches TRBJ2-7 better. This CDR3 has 15 residues. Germline values: CDR1 MGHRA, CDR2 YSYEKL. The CDR3 coding sequence is TGCGCCAGCAGCCGCGGACAGGGAGGGGCCTACGAGCAGTACTTC. Amino acid sequence: CASSRGQGGAYEQYF.

This chain joins TRBV29-1 and TRBJ1-1, with D maybe TRBD1 (5 bases). V lost 7 bases to trimming and J lost 1 base, with 13 bases between them. The V gene's germline CDR1 is SQVTM and CDR2 ANQGSEA. CDR3 length: 13 amino acids. The CDR3 sequence: CSATTTENTEAFF. CDR3 nucleotide sequence: TGCAGCGCCACAACGACAGAGAACACTGAAGCTTTCTTT.

V and J are TRBV10-3 and TRBJ1-1; TRBD1 might be the D (6 bases). CDR1 is ENHRY and CDR2 is SYGVKD in the germline V gene. This CDR3 is 13 amino acids long. CDR3 residues: CASNRELNTEAFF. In DNA form, the CDR3 reads TGTGCTTCGAACAGGGAATTGAACACTGAAGCTTTCTTT.

CDR3 DNA: TGTGCCAGCCTCTTCCCCGGGGCAGATACGCAGTATTTT. Translation gives CASLFPGADTQYF. The chain combines TRBV11-1 with TRBJ2-3; weak D call: TRBD2 (5 bases). Trimming stripped 8 bases from V and 4 bases from J, with 13 bases between. CDR1 SGHAT and CDR2 FQDESV come from the germline V gene (reference sequence). The CDR3 spans 13 residues.

The V call is TRBV19, the J call TRBJ1-4, with D hard to call. V was cut by 3 bases and J by 12 bases, with 11 bases left in between. This CDR3 region has 12 residues. Germline V gives CDR1 LNHDA, CDR2 SQIVND (reference sequence). CDR3 protein: CASSMPRSELFF. The CDR3 coding sequence is TGTGCCAGTAGTATGCCCCGGAGCGAACTGTTTTTT.

The V call is TRBV29-1, the J call TRBJ1-1; D remains ambiguous. V was shortened by 6 bases and J by 3 bases, with 8 bases between the two germline ends. In germline, CDR1 is SQVTM, CDR2 ANQGSEA. The CDR3 length is 11 residues. The CDR3 nucleotides are TGCAGCGTCCATGGGGACACTGAAGCTTTCTTT. Encoded protein: CSVHGDTEAFF.

The rearrangement uses TRBV7-9 and TRBJ1-2; 8 bases line up with TRBD1. Looked up from germline, CDR1 is SEHNR and CDR2 is FQNEAQ (reference sequence). Trimming at V came to 5 bases and at J to 4 bases, leaving 3 bases not matched to a gene. The CDR3 runs 13 residues. The CDR3 is CASSDRGLYGYTF. In nucleotides, the CDR3 is TGTGCCAGCAGCGACAGGGGCCTCTATGGCTACACCTTC.

The chain uses TRBV9 and TRBJ1-1, with a possible D match to TRBD1 (5 bases). The CDR3 is 15 amino acids. V was clipped by 1 base and J by 0 bases, with 10 bases between them. The germline gives CDR1 SGDLS, CDR2 YYNGEE. The DNA of the CDR3 is TGTGCCAGCAGCGTATCTGGGGGGTTGAACACTGAAGCTTTCTTT. Translated: CASSVSGGLNTEAFF.

The chain carries TRBV6-6 and TRBJ2-7; 8 bases line up with TRBD1. CDR3 length: 13 residues. With 5 bases clipped from V and 8 bases from J, the junction kept 8 bases outside the gene matches. Germline V gene lookup returns CDR1 MNHNY and CDR2 SVGAGI (reference sequence). The CDR3 DNA reads TGTGCCAGCAGTACTGGGGCAGGGGGCAAGCAGTACTTC. It codes for CASSTGAGGKQYF.

This clone showed up just a few times. This chain joins TRBV5-1 and TRBJ2-3, with 7 nucleotides matching TRBD2. This CDR3 spans 14 amino acids. V lost 4 bases to trimming and J lost 3 bases; unmatched junction nucleotides: 5. Germline loops: CDR1 SGHRS, CDR2 YFSETQ. The chain's CDR3 is CASSPGGETDTQYF. The CDR3 bases are TGCGCCAGCAGCCCTGGGGGGGAAACAGATACGCAGTATTTT.

This chain connects TRBV7-8 to TRBJ2-6, with TRBD2 matching over 7 bases. The CDR3 loop spans 16 amino acids. Per the germline V gene, CDR1 is SGHVS and CDR2 is FQNEAQ. With 1 base clipped from V and 4 bases from J, the junction kept 4 bases outside the gene matches. CDR3 DNA sequence: TGTGCCAGCAGCTTAGAGGGGAGGGTAGGGGCCAACGTCCTGACTTTC. Translation: CASSLEGRVGANVLTF.

The CDR3 DNA reads TGTGCCAGCAGCTTAAATGGTGGCTCAGGGGGCACTGAAGCTTTCTTT. This codes for CASSLNGGSGGTEAFF. J is TRBJ1-1 and V is TRBV7-3; 7 bases match TRBD1. From germline, CDR1 is SGHTA and CDR2 FQGTGA. With V trimmed by 1 base and J by 4 bases, 9 bases remained unmatched. The CDR3 spans 16 residues.

J is TRBJ2-5 and V is TRBV19, with D perhaps matching TRBD1 or TRBD2 (5 bases each). The CDR3 has 16 residues. CDR1 LNHDA and CDR2 SQIVND come from the germline V gene (reference sequence). The V end was cut by 1 base, the J end by 5 bases, with 17 bases between. CDR3 coding DNA: TGTGCCAGTAGTATAGTTAGTCCAGGGACGTGGGAGACCCAGTACTTC. Amino acids: CASSIVSPGTWETQYF.

This clone was observed a few times. This sequence joins TRBV11-2 and TRBJ1-2; TRBD1 matches 8 bases. V shed 6 bases and J 8 bases; nucleotides not matched to a gene: 8. The germline V gene has CDR1 SGHAT and CDR2 FQNNGV. The CDR3 totals 13 residues. For the CDR3, the DNA is TGTGCCAGCAGTCCAGGGGGCGAGGGCGGCTACACCTTC. As protein: CASSPGGEGGYTF.

J is TRBJ1-4 and V is TRBV2; TRBD1 is a possible D gene (5 bases). Germline V lookup: CDR1 SNHLY, CDR2 FYNNEI. The CDR3 length is 16 residues. Trimming left V 5 bases short and J 0 bases short, with 13 bases between. The CDR3 here is CASSPVARATNEKLFF. For the CDR3, the DNA is TGTGCCAGCAGTCCTGTTGCCAGGGCAACTAATGAAAAACTGTTTTTT.